This TCR beta chain derives from a study of T cell responses to AZD1222 COVID-19 vaccine. Repertoires were generated with immunoSEQ multiplex PCR, while TCRdb's copy carries only in-frame clones and drops some. The table shows 150,000 to 200,000 clones, with approximately 90% occurring only once. Concerning this clone: Antigen unknown.

Study conclusions and caveats: Unmutated variant regions are reportedly targeted by nearly half of spike-specific TCRs. There were mostly white British donors and more females than males, and clonal diversity was possibly underestimated.

Losses at the gene ends were 5 bases for V and 8 bases for J; bases not matched to a gene: 3. Germline V lookup: CDR1 ENHRY, CDR2 SYGVKD. This CDR3 region has 13 residues. This chain connects TRBV10-3 to TRBJ1-6, with 7 bases that match TRBD1. This TCR was sampled from an adult who received the AZD1222 COVID-19 vaccine. This sample comprised peripheral blood, obtained 28 days after the second AZD1222 dose. CDR3 DNA: TGTGCCATCAGTAAAGACAGGGATTCACCCCTCCACTTT. Translating it yields CAISKDRDSPLHF.